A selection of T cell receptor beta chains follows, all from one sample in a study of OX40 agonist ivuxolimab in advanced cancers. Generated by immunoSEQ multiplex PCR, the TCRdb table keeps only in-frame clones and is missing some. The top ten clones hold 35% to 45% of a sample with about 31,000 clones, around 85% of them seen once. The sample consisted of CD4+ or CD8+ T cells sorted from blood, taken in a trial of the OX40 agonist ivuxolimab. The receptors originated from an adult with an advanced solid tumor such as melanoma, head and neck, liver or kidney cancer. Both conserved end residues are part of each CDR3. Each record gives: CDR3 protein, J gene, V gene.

CDR3 protein: CASSSKTGGYEQYF
J gene: TRBJ2-7
V gene: TRBV7-9

CDR3 protein: CASTTGHSGANVLTF
J gene: TRBJ2-6
V gene: TRBV6-1

CDR3 protein: CASSGTSGSEQYF
J gene: TRBJ2-7
V gene: TRBV9

CDR3 protein: CASSLDTEAFF
J gene: TRBJ1-1
V gene: TRBV11-3

CDR3 protein: CASSFSGANVLTF
J gene: TRBJ2-6
V gene: TRBV27

CDR3 protein: CASSGWDTYWYEQYF
J gene: TRBJ2-7
V gene: TRBV28

CDR3 protein: CAWSVLAGNEQFF
J gene: TRBJ2-1
V gene: TRBV30

CDR3 protein: CASSVSGPAPTMTEAFF
J gene: TRBJ1-1
V gene: TRBV2

CDR3 protein: CASSEWRGMNTEAFF
J gene: TRBJ1-1
V gene: TRBV6-1

CDR3 protein: CASSSPSGNTHQYNEQFF
J gene: TRBJ2-1
V gene: TRBV5-1

CDR3 protein: CASSYSLIGQYGYTF
J gene: TRBJ1-2
V gene: TRBV6-5

CDR3 protein: CASSVGTLNMNTEAFF
J gene: TRBJ1-1
V gene: TRBV9

CDR3 protein: CASSRGGLAGRNEQFF
J gene: TRBJ2-1
V gene: TRBV7-3

CDR3 protein: CASSDGTSGSETQYF
J gene: TRBJ2-5
V gene: TRBV6-1

CDR3 protein: CASSLGTRYNEQFF
J gene: TRBJ2-1
V gene: TRBV7-7

CDR3 protein: CASSMRGTSGNTIYF
J gene: TRBJ1-3
V gene: TRBV19

CDR3 protein: CASSIGGASGFTGELFF
J gene: TRBJ2-2
V gene: TRBV19

CDR3 protein: CASSPMSGGRFGNTEAFF
J gene: TRBJ1-1
V gene: TRBV4-2

CDR3 protein: CASSKGAMSSYNEQFF
J gene: TRBJ2-1
V gene: TRBV21-1

CDR3 protein: CASSYGTVNQPQHF
J gene: TRBJ1-5
V gene: TRBV13